The 11 T cell receptor beta chains below were found in one sample sequenced in a study of blood T cells in healthy people across ages. Through a sample-barcoded 5' primer and a J-beta primer mix, a second PCR was run for roughly 7 to 12 cycles. TCRdb fed the 5' RACE reads into MiXCR, producing one record per CDR3 protein. The sample has more than 450,000 distinct CDR3 sequences; around 27% are singletons. In addition, the sample was reused for a study of T cells of mothers and their children.

The sample taken for sequencing was blood. These receptors were collected from a boy younger than 10 in good health.

This clonotype was observed a few times. The V call is TRBV7-2, the J call TRBJ1-2; D unresolved. V was cut by 5 bases and J by 3 bases, with 10 bases left in between. This CDR3 contains 13 residues. CDR1 is SGHTA and CDR2 is FQGNSA in the germline V gene. CDR3 bases: TGTGCCAGCAGCCCGCACGGGTACTATGGCTACACCTTC. Its translation is CASSPHGYYGYTF.

The chain couples TRBV10-2 to TRBJ2-5; TRBD2 matches at 12 bases. With V trimmed by 5 bases and J by 4 bases, 5 bases remained unmatched. The CDR3 runs 15 residues. Looked up from germline, CDR1 is WSHSY and CDR2 is SAAADI. For the CDR3, the DNA is TGCGCCAGCAGTAGACAGACTAGCGGGGGAGAGACCCAGTACTTC. Translation gives CASSRQTSGGETQYF.

J is TRBJ2-2 and V is TRBV6-5, with TRBD2 as a possible D gene (6 bases). This CDR3 region has 18 residues. The V gene lost 0 bases and the J gene lost 2 bases, with 16 bases spanning the gap. The germline V gene encodes CDR1 MNHEY and CDR2 SVGAGI. The CDR3 DNA sequence: TGTGCCAGCAGTTACTCGGGATCGGCGGGGATTAACACCGGGGAGCTGTTTTTT. Translation gives CASSYSGSAGINTGELFF.

A few counts support this clonotype. This chain links TRBV7-8 with TRBJ2-2, with a weak D call TRBD2 (5 bases). The CDR3 loop spans 12 amino acids. Per germline, CDR1 SGHVS and CDR2 FQNEAQ. V lost 9 bases and J 7 bases, leaving 12 bases between the germline ends. This chain's CDR3 is CARPSEGGELFF. CDR3 coding DNA: TGTGCCAGGCCGTCAGAGGGCGGGGAGCTGTTTTTT.

V is TRBV30 and J is TRBJ2-2; a weak D match, TRBD2 (7 bases). Germline CDR1 and CDR2: GTSNPN and SVGIG (reference sequence). V lost 6 bases to trimming and J lost 3 bases, with 17 bases between them. The CDR3 is made up of 15 amino acids. The CDR3 coding sequence is TGTGCCTGCACCCACAGGGAGGGGGACACCGGGGAGCTGTTTTTT. Translating it yields CACTHREGDTGELFF.

The chain links TRBV12-3 or TRBV12-4 to TRBJ2-1, with TRBD2 matching 12 bases. Losses at the gene ends were 7 bases for V and 8 bases for J; bases not matched to a gene: 9. CDR3 length: 15 residues. CDR3 residues: CASTKTSGRGDEQFF. The CDR3 DNA is TGTGCCAGCACTAAGACTAGCGGGAGAGGGGATGAGCAGTTCTTC.

The V call is TRBV4-1, the J call TRBJ2-1, with 10 bases identical to TRBD2. V was pared by 4 bases and J by 8 bases, with 5 bases of the junction left unmatched. Per germline, CDR1 MGHRA and CDR2 YSYEKL. The CDR3 contains 14 residues. In nucleotides, the CDR3 is TGCGCCAGCAGCCCAAGGCTAGCGGGAGATGAGCAGTTCTTC. The encoded protein is CASSPRLAGDEQFF.

In its sample, this clonotype was seen a few times. The J gene is TRBJ2-2, the V gene TRBV12-3 or TRBV12-4; 15 nucleotides line up with TRBD2. This CDR3 is built from 15 residues. The V and J ends lost 8 bases and 4 bases, in that order; junction bases with no gene match: 2. The CDR3: CASGTSGRFTGELFF. The CDR3, as DNA: TGTGCCAGCGGGACTAGCGGGAGGTTCACCGGGGAGCTGTTTTTT.

The rearrangement uses TRBV29-1 and TRBJ2-3, with unresolved D. Germline assignment: CDR1 SQVTM and CDR2 ANQGSEA. Trimming left V 4 bases short and J 3 bases short, with 8 bases between. This CDR3 is built from 12 residues. DNA for the CDR3: TGCAGCGTTGGGGTAGTGACAGATACGCAGTATTTT. Translation: CSVGVVTDTQYF.

V gene TRBV7-3 combines with J gene TRBJ2-3; D might be TRBD1 (6 bases). Per germline, CDR1 SGHTA and CDR2 FQGTGA. This CDR3 has 16 amino acids. Trimming shortened V by 5 bases and J by 3 bases, and 18 bases separated the two germline ends. The CDR3, as DNA: TGTGCCAGCAGCCCACCCCAGGGGTCGGGAACAGATACGCAGTATTTT. Encoded protein: CASSPPQGSGTDTQYF.

This clonotype was counted only a few times. The V gene is TRBV12-3 or TRBV12-4, the J gene TRBJ2-2; D remains unclear. V was shortened by 2 bases and J by 6 bases, with 7 bases between the two germline ends. This CDR3 is built from 13 residues. The CDR3: CASSLTGSGELFF. The CDR3 DNA reads TGTGCCAGCAGTTTAACCGGTTCCGGGGAGCTGTTTTTT.